These T cell receptor beta chains were read from a single sample in a study of cytotoxic CD8 clonotypes in ibrutinib-treated CLL. The table came from immunoSEQ multiplex PCR; TCRdb's copy has only in-frame clones and leaves some out. The data contain 60,000 to 95,000 clones, approximately 87% of them singletons. The sample consisted of PBMCs, taken after 24 months of ibrutinib treatment. The receptors come from a human donor with chronic lymphocytic leukemia. The CDR3 runs from the conserved cysteine through the conserved F or W. A D gene is named only where the DNA matches it firmly. Clone size, where shown, is once, few, many, or a class for clones that have expanded.

CDR3nt: TGTGCCAGCAGCCATCTAGGAAATGAGCAGTTCTTC
CDR3aa: CASSHLGNEQFF
j_gene: TRBJ2-1
v_gene: TRBV7-6
d_gene: .
abundance: .

CDR3nt: TGTGCCAGCAGCGCGAGACAGGGGGCCCCTAATGAAAAACTGTTTTTT
CDR3aa: CASSARQGAPNEKLFF
j_gene: TRBJ1-4
v_gene: TRBV5-6
d_gene: TRBD1
abundance: .

CDR3nt: TGTGCCAGCAGCCCACAGGGGGCCAACACTGAAGCTTTCTTT
CDR3aa: CASSPQGANTEAFF
j_gene: TRBJ1-1
v_gene: TRBV7-2
d_gene: TRBD1
abundance: .

CDR3nt: TGCAGTGCTAGGACAGGAGATACGCAGTATTTT
CDR3aa: CSARTGDTQYF
j_gene: TRBJ2-3
v_gene: TRBV20-1
d_gene: .
abundance: once

CDR3nt: TGTGCCAGCAGCATAGGGACTAGCGAGCCCAATGAGCAGTTCTTC
CDR3aa: CASSIGTSEPNEQFF
j_gene: TRBJ2-1
v_gene: TRBV6-5
d_gene: TRBD2
abundance: .

CDR3nt: TGTGCCAGCAGCGCGGAGGGTTACAATGAGCAGTTCTTC
CDR3aa: CASSAEGYNEQFF
j_gene: TRBJ2-1
v_gene: TRBV5-4
d_gene: .
abundance: .

CDR3nt: TGTGCCAGCAGAACCCCGGGACTTTCCCTAGCCAAAAACATTCAGTACTTC
CDR3aa: CASRTPGLSLAKNIQYF
j_gene: TRBJ2-4
v_gene: TRBV6-4
d_gene: .
abundance: .

CDR3nt: TGTGCCAGCAGTTCGCCTTCACGGGACCCAAATGACAATGAGCAGTTCTTC
CDR3aa: CASSSPSRDPNDNEQFF
j_gene: TRBJ2-1
v_gene: TRBV7-3
d_gene: .
abundance: .

CDR3nt: TGTGCCAGCAGTTTATCCAGACTAGCGGGAGGAAGAGATACGCAGTATTTT
CDR3aa: CASSLSRLAGGRDTQYF
j_gene: TRBJ2-3
v_gene: TRBV28
d_gene: TRBD2
abundance: .

CDR3nt: TGTGCCAGCAGCTTAGGCTTTTTCCCCCCCGGGACAGGAATGAACACTGAAGCTTTCTTT
CDR3aa: CASSLGFFPPGTGMNTEAFF
j_gene: TRBJ1-1
v_gene: TRBV13
d_gene: TRBD1
abundance: .

CDR3nt: TGCGCCAGCAGCCGACTGCTAGGATCCGGGACCCCAGGGTTCTTC
CDR3aa: CASSRLLGSGTPGFF
j_gene: TRBJ2-1
v_gene: TRBV4-1
d_gene: .
abundance: .

CDR3nt: TGTGCCAGCAGCTTGGGGTTTCTAGCGGGCACCTACGAGCAGTACTTC
CDR3aa: CASSLGFLAGTYEQYF
j_gene: TRBJ2-7
v_gene: TRBV5-6
d_gene: TRBD2
abundance: .

CDR3nt: TGTGCCTGGAGCCGTGACAGGGACAATGAGCAGTTCTTC
CDR3aa: CAWSRDRDNEQFF
j_gene: TRBJ2-1
v_gene: TRBV30
d_gene: TRBD1
abundance: .

CDR3nt: TGTGCCAGCAGACCGGACAGGGTGAATGAGCAGTTCTTC
CDR3aa: CASRPDRVNEQFF
j_gene: TRBJ2-1
v_gene: TRBV5-4
d_gene: TRBD1
abundance: .

CDR3nt: TGTGCCAGCAGTTACTCCCCTCTCGACCCCTATGGCTACACCTTC
CDR3aa: CASSYSPLDPYGYTF
j_gene: TRBJ1-2
v_gene: TRBV6-5
d_gene: .
abundance: .

CDR3nt: TGTGCCAGCAGTCGGGACAGTTACTTCACAGATACGCAGTATTTT
CDR3aa: CASSRDSYFTDTQYF
j_gene: TRBJ2-3
v_gene: TRBV27
d_gene: TRBD1
abundance: few

CDR3nt: TGTGCCAGCAGCTTAGTAGCGGGGGCCGGGGAGCTGTTTTTT
CDR3aa: CASSLVAGAGELFF
j_gene: TRBJ2-2
v_gene: TRBV11-3
d_gene: TRBD2
abundance: .

CDR3nt: TGTGCCAGCATTTCCCGACCGGGAGAGAGGTCCTACGAGCAGTACTTC
CDR3aa: CASISRPGERSYEQYF
j_gene: TRBJ2-7
v_gene: TRBV6-6
d_gene: .
abundance: .

CDR3nt: TGTGCCAGCAGTCCTTGGACAGGGAAGACCCAGTACTTC
CDR3aa: CASSPWTGKTQYF
j_gene: TRBJ2-5
v_gene: TRBV27
d_gene: TRBD1
abundance: once

CDR3nt: TGCAGCTTCAATCCTGGACAGAACAATGAGCAGTTCTTC
CDR3aa: CSFNPGQNNEQFF
j_gene: TRBJ2-1
v_gene: TRBV29-1
d_gene: .
abundance: .

CDR3nt: TGTGCCAGCAGCCTTTCCGGACTAGCGGGAGGGCCGAGGGAGACCCAGTACTTC
CDR3aa: CASSLSGLAGGPRETQYF
j_gene: TRBJ2-5
v_gene: TRBV7-9
d_gene: TRBD2
abundance: .

CDR3nt: TGTGCCAGCAGTTACCCAGGGTTCCCCCACGAGCAGTACTTC
CDR3aa: CASSYPGFPHEQYF
j_gene: TRBJ2-7
v_gene: TRBV6-5
d_gene: .
abundance: .

CDR3nt: TGTGCCAGCAGCTTCGACCGCGGGACCCAAGAAGAGACCCAGTACTTC
CDR3aa: CASSFDRGTQEETQYF
j_gene: TRBJ2-5
v_gene: TRBV7-2
d_gene: .
abundance: .

CDR3nt: TGCGCCAGCAGCATTAGCGGGAGTTACAATGAGCAGTTCTTC
CDR3aa: CASSISGSYNEQFF
j_gene: TRBJ2-1
v_gene: TRBV5-1
d_gene: TRBD2
abundance: .

CDR3nt: TGTGCCAGCAGCCCTGGGGGATCTGGAAACACCATATATTTT
CDR3aa: CASSPGGSGNTIYF
j_gene: TRBJ1-3
v_gene: TRBV6-6
d_gene: .
abundance: .

CDR3nt: TGTGCCAGCAACCCGACAGGGGCCTACGAGCAGTACTTC
CDR3aa: CASNPTGAYEQYF
j_gene: TRBJ2-7
v_gene: TRBV9
d_gene: TRBD1
abundance: once

CDR3nt: TGCGCCAGCAGCCGAGCAAGCGGGAGGGCCTCGAGTGAGCAGTTCTTC
CDR3aa: CASSRASGRASSEQFF
j_gene: TRBJ2-1
v_gene: TRBV4-3
d_gene: TRBD2
abundance: .

CDR3nt: TGTGCCAGCAGCTTCTACCGGGGGCGTTTGTACGAGCAGTACTTC
CDR3aa: CASSFYRGRLYEQYF
j_gene: TRBJ2-7
v_gene: TRBV5-4
d_gene: .
abundance: .

CDR3nt: TGTGCCAGCAGCGCTACGTTTGGACAGCAGTTCTTC
CDR3aa: CASSATFGQQFF
j_gene: TRBJ2-1
v_gene: TRBV9
d_gene: .
abundance: once

CDR3nt: TGTGCCAGCTACTCTAGCGGGAGTTGGAATACGCAGTATTTT
CDR3aa: CASYSSGSWNTQYF
j_gene: TRBJ2-3
v_gene: TRBV5-6
d_gene: TRBD2
abundance: .

CDR3nt: TGTGCCATCAGTGAGTCGAGGAGAGAACTGTTTTTT
CDR3aa: CAISESRRELFF
j_gene: TRBJ1-4
v_gene: TRBV10-3
d_gene: .
abundance: .

CDR3nt: TGTGCCAGTAGTGGGCTACAGGGGGCGGCCGGGGAGCTGTTTTTT
CDR3aa: CASSGLQGAAGELFF
j_gene: TRBJ2-2
v_gene: TRBV19
d_gene: TRBD1
abundance: .

CDR3nt: TGTGCCAGCAGTGACAACACTAGAATCGCAAAGATGGACTTC
CDR3aa: CASSDNTRIAKMDF
j_gene: TRBJ2-5
v_gene: TRBV28
d_gene: .
abundance: once

CDR3nt: TGTGCCAGCTCACCGCTCATTACGGGACAGGGTGGAGAGACCCAGTACTTC
CDR3aa: CASSPLITGQGGETQYF
j_gene: TRBJ2-5
v_gene: TRBV18
d_gene: TRBD1
abundance: .

CDR3nt: TGTGCCACCAGCCCTGAAGGTATTAGCACAGATACGCAGTATTTT
CDR3aa: CATSPEGISTDTQYF
j_gene: TRBJ2-3
v_gene: TRBV15
d_gene: .
abundance: few

CDR3nt: TGTGCCAGCAGTTACTCTGGGCCCCGTGAGCAGTACTTC
CDR3aa: CASSYSGPREQYF
j_gene: TRBJ2-7
v_gene: TRBV6-5
d_gene: .
abundance: many

CDR3nt: TGTGCCAGCAGGGCGGGACAGGGGGCGCATGAGCAGTTCTTC
CDR3aa: CASRAGQGAHEQFF
j_gene: TRBJ2-1
v_gene: TRBV6-1
d_gene: TRBD1
abundance: .

CDR3nt: TGTGCCAGCAGAGCCGGGACAGGGGGAACTGAAGCTTTCTTT
CDR3aa: CASRAGTGGTEAFF
j_gene: TRBJ1-1
v_gene: TRBV28
d_gene: TRBD1
abundance: .

CDR3nt: TGTGCCATCAGTCGAGTTCCGGGACAGGGGGCAGGTGAGCAGTTCTTC
CDR3aa: CAISRVPGQGAGEQFF
j_gene: TRBJ2-1
v_gene: TRBV10-3
d_gene: TRBD1
abundance: once

CDR3nt: TGTGCCAGTAGTCGCCTAGCGGGAGGGCCGACCTACAATGAGCAGTTCTTC
CDR3aa: CASSRLAGGPTYNEQFF
j_gene: TRBJ2-1
v_gene: TRBV19
d_gene: TRBD2
abundance: .

CDR3nt: TGTGCCAGCGGTAGACGAATACCCACCTATCGGAATGAGCAGTTCTTC
CDR3aa: CASGRRIPTYRNEQFF
j_gene: TRBJ2-1
v_gene: TRBV28
d_gene: .
abundance: once

CDR3nt: TGTGCCGCCCTAAAAGGAGGGACTAGCGGCGAGCAGTACTTC
CDR3aa: CAALKGGTSGEQYF
j_gene: TRBJ2-7
v_gene: TRBV10-3
d_gene: TRBD2
abundance: .

CDR3nt: TGTGCCAGCAGTCGGACTAGCGGGTTCACAGATACGCAGTATTTT
CDR3aa: CASSRTSGFTDTQYF
j_gene: TRBJ2-3
v_gene: TRBV27
d_gene: TRBD2
abundance: .

CDR3nt: TGTGCCAGCAGCTTAGGGACAGGGGGACTCACCGGGGAGCTGTTTTTT
CDR3aa: CASSLGTGGLTGELFF
j_gene: TRBJ2-2
v_gene: TRBV7-3
d_gene: TRBD1
abundance: .

CDR3nt: TGTGCCAGCAGTTACTCAACGGGGACCTACGAGCAGTACTTC
CDR3aa: CASSYSTGTYEQYF
j_gene: TRBJ2-7
v_gene: TRBV6-5
d_gene: .
abundance: .

CDR3nt: TGTGCCAGCAGCAAGGGACTAGCGGGAGGTGGAATCGTGAAGTACTTC
CDR3aa: CASSKGLAGGGIVKYF
j_gene: TRBJ2-7
v_gene: TRBV21-1
d_gene: .
abundance: once

CDR3nt: TGTGCCAGCAGCTTAGCACAGACCGTCGCAAGGTCCTACGAGCAGTACTTC
CDR3aa: CASSLAQTVARSYEQYF
j_gene: TRBJ2-7
v_gene: TRBV7-3
d_gene: .
abundance: .

CDR3nt: TGTGCCAGCAGCTTGACGGGCCCAGGCACAGATACGCAGTATTTT
CDR3aa: CASSLTGPGTDTQYF
j_gene: TRBJ2-3
v_gene: TRBV7-3
d_gene: .
abundance: .

CDR3nt: TGTGCCAGCAGCCAAGATATAATTTCAGGACTAACCTACTACGAGCAGTACTTC
CDR3aa: CASSQDIISGLTYYEQYF
j_gene: TRBJ2-7
v_gene: TRBV4-2
d_gene: .
abundance: .

CDR3nt: TGTGCCTGGAGTGTACAGTTCGGACTCTATGGCTACACCTTC
CDR3aa: CAWSVQFGLYGYTF
j_gene: TRBJ1-2
v_gene: TRBV30
d_gene: .
abundance: .

CDR3nt: TGTGCCTGGAGTGTACAACAGGGGGTGGTTGGAAACACCATATATTTT
CDR3aa: CAWSVQQGVVGNTIYF
j_gene: TRBJ1-3
v_gene: TRBV30
d_gene: TRBD1
abundance: .

CDR3nt: TGTGCCAGCAGTTTACGAGGGGGGTTCTCCTACAATGAGCAGTTCTTC
CDR3aa: CASSLRGGFSYNEQFF
j_gene: TRBJ2-1
v_gene: TRBV28
d_gene: .
abundance: .

CDR3nt: TGTGCCAGCAGCCCACGACTAGCGGGCTACGAGCAGTACTTC
CDR3aa: CASSPRLAGYEQYF
j_gene: TRBJ2-7
v_gene: TRBV7-8
d_gene: TRBD2
abundance: .

CDR3nt: TGTGCCGCCCAGAGGGGGCCCCACGAGCAGTACTTC
CDR3aa: CAAQRGPHEQYF
j_gene: TRBJ2-7
v_gene: TRBV6-5
d_gene: TRBD1
abundance: .

CDR3nt: TGTGCCACCTCTACTAGCGGGGTCGGGGAGCTGTTTTTT
CDR3aa: CATSTSGVGELFF
j_gene: TRBJ2-2
v_gene: TRBV6-5
d_gene: TRBD2
abundance: .